The source of this TCR beta chain is a study of OX40 agonist ivuxolimab in advanced cancers. Overall study results and limits: Clonal expansion was seen in CD4+ and CD8+ blood T cells by week 6 at 0.1 to 3.0 mg/kg.

This CDR3 region has 15 residues. Trimming took off 6 bases at V and 8 bases at J, with 17 bases between the two ends. Germline V gene sequence: CDR1 LNHDA, CDR2 SQIVND (reference sequence). Sequencing was performed with immunoSEQ multiplex PCR; in TCRdb, only in-frame clones are kept and a portion is missing. The sample contains 60,000 to 80,000 clones, around four fifths of which appear only once. Comments on this clone: The antigen is not known.

The chain combines TRBV19 with TRBJ1-6; D possibly corresponds to TRBD1 (6 bases). This TCR was recovered from an adult with an advanced solid tumor such as melanoma, head and neck, liver or kidney cancer. The starting material was CD4+ or CD8+ T cells sorted from blood, obtained in a trial of the OX40 agonist ivuxolimab. The CDR3 loop is CASREAQGIDSPLHF. For the CDR3, the DNA is TGTGCCAGTAGGGAGGCGCAGGGGATCGATTCACCCCTCCACTTT.